The clone carrying this T cell receptor beta chain has only a few counts. Its antigen remains unidentified. Findings and caveats of the study: Greatest tumor Treg TCR overlap was with tumor naive CD4+ cells. The larger-cohort validation was restricted to a single TCR beta V-J rearrangement rather than whole repertoires.

The ends were cut back, 3 bases at V and 10 bases at J, with 7 bases in the middle. There are 11 residues in the CDR3. Full-length variable regions came from constant-region reverse primers plus semi-nested Nested Universal Primer A PCR. TCRdb re-derived calls from the 5' RACE reads in MiXCR, one entry per CDR3 protein. The table shows approximately 44,000 distinct CDR3 sequences, with around 30% occurring only once. Memory CD4+ T cells were sorted as CD4+CD45RO+CD25- cells. V usage is TRBV12-3 or TRBV12-4 and J usage is TRBJ2-1; D is uncertain. The sequencing sample was made of memory CD4+ T cells sorted from a lymph node. The sample's subset: memory CD4+ T cells, CD4+CD45RO+CD25-. The receptor's source is a female donor with breast cancer. CDR3 in amino acids: CASSFEMEQFF. The DNA for the CDR3 is TGTGCCAGCAGTTTCGAGATGGAGCAGTTCTTC.